Listed below are T cell receptor beta chains from one sample, sequenced in a study of beta chain features in type 1 diabetes. Clones were sequenced by immunoSEQ multiplex PCR, and TCRdb holds only the in-frame ones, with some missing. The table records 250,000 to 300,000 clones, roughly an eighth of them present only once. Material: naive CD4+ T cells from blood. The receptor source for this set is a man aged 25 to 45 with type 1 diabetes. Both conserved end residues are part of each CDR3. D genes are given only for firm matches. Clone size is shown for a subset of rows, as once, few, many or a class of expanded clone.

size	D	V	length	J	CDR3	DNA
-	-	TRBV7-2	15	TRBJ2-7	CASSYLSGTPYEQYF	TGTGCCAGCAGCTACCTGTCAGGGACTCCCTACGAGCAGTACTTC
-	-	TRBV2	12	TRBJ1-2	CASRPSDYGYTF	TGTGCCAGTAGACCCAGCGACTATGGCTACACCTTC
few	TRBD1	TRBV18	14	TRBJ1-1	CASSLSGTGTEAFF	TGTGCCAGCTCATTATCCGGGACAGGGACTGAAGCTTTCTTT
few	TRBD1	TRBV14	13	TRBJ2-3	CASSQVDRGNQYF	TGTGCCAGCAGCCAAGTCGACAGGGGGAATCAGTATTTT
few	TRBD2	TRBV23-1	18	TRBJ2-7	CASSQRVLLAGEGYEQYF	TGCGCCAGCAGTCAAAGGGTTCTACTAGCGGGAGAAGGCTACGAGCAGTACTTC
-	-	TRBV7-7	14	TRBJ2-7	CASSPSQDPDEQYF	TGTGCCAGCAGCCCCTCTCAGGATCCCGACGAGCAGTACTTC
few	TRBD2	TRBV7-2	14	TRBJ2-7	CASSRLAGTYEQYF	TGTGCCAGCAGCAGACTAGCGGGTACATACGAGCAGTACTTC
few	TRBD1	TRBV19	15	TRBJ1-5	CASGTGGSGNQPQHF	TGTGCCAGCGGGACAGGGGGCTCTGGCAATCAGCCCCAGCATTTT
-	-	TRBV2	13	TRBJ1-1	CASKGQKNTEAFF	TGTGCCAGCAAAGGACAGAAGAACACTGAAGCTTTCTTT
-	-	TRBV28	13	TRBJ2-5	CASSSDSGETQYF	TGTGCCAGCAGCTCAGACAGTGGGGAGACCCAGTACTTC
-	TRBD2	TRBV6-6	16	TRBJ2-1	CASSYPGTSGNNEQFF	TGTGCCAGCAGTTACCCTGGGACTAGCGGTAACAATGAGCAGTTCTTC
-	TRBD2	TRBV7-9	16	TRBJ2-5	CASSPRVAGEDRTQYF	TGTGCCAGCAGCCCACGGGTAGCGGGGGAAGATCGGACCCAGTACTTC
few	-	TRBV29-1	14	TRBJ2-2	CSVGPTVNTGELFF	TGCAGCGTTGGTCCGACAGTAAACACCGGGGAGCTGTTTTTT
-	-	TRBV30	12	TRBJ1-1	CAWKRMNTEAFF	TGTGCCTGGAAGCGTATGAACACTGAAGCTTTCTTT
-	-	TRBV5-6	12	TRBJ2-3	CASSLATDTQYF	TGTGCCAGCAGCTTGGCGACAGATACGCAGTATTTT